The TCR beta chain under discussion was sequenced for a study of cytomegalovirus exposure and HLA in healthy donors. Turning to the study itself: For the roughly 400 genotyped donors, over 80% fell within the Caucasian-associated ancestry cluster.

Study results and limitations: With high specificity and sensitivity, the classifier reportedly diagnosed cytomegalovirus status. Among immune exposure information, only CMV serostatus was available.

A note on this clone: The antigen is not known.

The CDR3 covers 15 residues. CDR1 is MDHEN and CDR2 is SYDVKM in the germline V gene. V lost 4 bases to trimming and J lost 1 base, with 13 bases between them. Both 60 Vbeta primers and 13 Jbeta primers went into the PCR. The repertoire was sequenced with immunoSEQ multiplex PCR; TCRdb's copy has only in-frame clones and lacks some. There are roughly 86,000 clones in the sample; 75% to 80% occur only once, and approximately 6.5% lies in the top ten. Sequencing input: PBMCs. V is TRBV28 and J is TRBJ1-1, with a weak D call TRBD1 (5 bases). This clonotype was sampled from a female donor in good health and CMV-seronegative. CDR3 amino acids: CASSYTETANTEAFF. The CDR3 region has the DNA TGTGCCAGCAGTTACACGGAGACAGCGAACACTGAAGCTTTCTTT.